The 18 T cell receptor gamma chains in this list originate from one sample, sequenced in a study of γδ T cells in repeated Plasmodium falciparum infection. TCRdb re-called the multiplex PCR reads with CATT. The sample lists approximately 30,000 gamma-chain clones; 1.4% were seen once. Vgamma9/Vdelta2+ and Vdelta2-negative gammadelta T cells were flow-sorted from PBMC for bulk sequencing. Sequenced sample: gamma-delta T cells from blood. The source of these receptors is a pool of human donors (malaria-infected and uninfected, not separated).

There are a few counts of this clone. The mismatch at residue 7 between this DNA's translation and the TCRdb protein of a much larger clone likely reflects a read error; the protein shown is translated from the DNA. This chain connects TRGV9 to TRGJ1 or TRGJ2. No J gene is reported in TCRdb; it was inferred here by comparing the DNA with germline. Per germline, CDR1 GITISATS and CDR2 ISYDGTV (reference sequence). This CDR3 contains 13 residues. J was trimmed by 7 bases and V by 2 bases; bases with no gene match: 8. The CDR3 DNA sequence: TGTGCCTTGTGGGAGGAGGTCGGATATAAGAAACTCTTT. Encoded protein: CALWEEVGYKKLF.

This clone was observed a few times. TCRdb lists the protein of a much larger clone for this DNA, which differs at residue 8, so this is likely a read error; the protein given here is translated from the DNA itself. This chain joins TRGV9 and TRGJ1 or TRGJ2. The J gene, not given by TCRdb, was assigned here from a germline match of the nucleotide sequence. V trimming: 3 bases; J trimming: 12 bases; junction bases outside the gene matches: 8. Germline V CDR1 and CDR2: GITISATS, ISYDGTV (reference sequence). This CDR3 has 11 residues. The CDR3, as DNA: TGTGCCTTGTGGGAGCAAAGGATGAAACTCTTT. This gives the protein CALWEQRMKLF.

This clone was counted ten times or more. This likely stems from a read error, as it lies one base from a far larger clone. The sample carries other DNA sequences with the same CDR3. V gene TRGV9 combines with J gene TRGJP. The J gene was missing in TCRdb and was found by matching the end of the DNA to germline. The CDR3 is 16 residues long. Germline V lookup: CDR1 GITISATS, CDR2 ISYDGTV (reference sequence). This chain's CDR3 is CALWEIRELGKKIKVF. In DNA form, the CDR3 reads TGTGCCTTGTGGGAGATTCGAGAGTTGGGCAAAAAGATCAAGGTATTT.

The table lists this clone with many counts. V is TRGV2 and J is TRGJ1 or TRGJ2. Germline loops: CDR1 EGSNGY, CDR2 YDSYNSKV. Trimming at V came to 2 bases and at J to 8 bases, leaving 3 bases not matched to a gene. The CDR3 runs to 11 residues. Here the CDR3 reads CATWDADKKLF. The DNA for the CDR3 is TGTGCCACCTGGGACGCCGATAAGAAACTCTTT.

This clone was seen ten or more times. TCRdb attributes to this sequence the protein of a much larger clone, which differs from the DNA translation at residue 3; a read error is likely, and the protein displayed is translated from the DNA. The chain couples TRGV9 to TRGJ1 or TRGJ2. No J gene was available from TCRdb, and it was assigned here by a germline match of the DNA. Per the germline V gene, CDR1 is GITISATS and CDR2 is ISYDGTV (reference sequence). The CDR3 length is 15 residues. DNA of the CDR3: TGTGCCTCGTGGGAGGTGCCCCGACATCATTATAAGAAACTCTTT. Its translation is CASWEVPRHHYKKLF.

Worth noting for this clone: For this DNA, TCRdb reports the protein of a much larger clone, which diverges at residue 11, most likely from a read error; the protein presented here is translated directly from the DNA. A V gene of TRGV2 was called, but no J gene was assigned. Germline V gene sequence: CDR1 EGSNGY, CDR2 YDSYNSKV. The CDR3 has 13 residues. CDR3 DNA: TGTGCCACCTGGGACTGTTGTTATTATAAGAGACTCTTT. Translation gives CATWDCCYYKRLF.

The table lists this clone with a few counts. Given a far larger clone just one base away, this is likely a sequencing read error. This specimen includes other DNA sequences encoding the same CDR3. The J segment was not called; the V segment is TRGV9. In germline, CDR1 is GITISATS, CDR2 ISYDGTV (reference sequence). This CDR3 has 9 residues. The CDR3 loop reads CALGPKKLF. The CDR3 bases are TGTGCCTTGGGACCCAAAAAACTCTTT.

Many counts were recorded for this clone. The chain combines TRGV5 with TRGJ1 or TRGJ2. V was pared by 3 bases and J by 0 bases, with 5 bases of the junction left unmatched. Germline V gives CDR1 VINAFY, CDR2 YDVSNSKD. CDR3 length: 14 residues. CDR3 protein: CATWDRVNYYKKLF. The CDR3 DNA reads TGTGCCACCTGGGACCGGGTGAATTATTATAAGAAACTCTTT.

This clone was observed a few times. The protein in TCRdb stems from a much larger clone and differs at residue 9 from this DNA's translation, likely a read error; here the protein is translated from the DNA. CDR3 residues: CALWEAQSGELGKKIKVF. DNA of the CDR3: TGTGCCTTGTGGGAGGCTCAGAGTGGAGAGTTGGGCAAAAAAATCAAGGTATTT. This chain links TRGV9 with TRGJP. No J segment appears in TCRdb, so it was assigned here by matching the sequence to germline. Germline assignment: CDR1 GITISATS and CDR2 ISYDGTV (reference sequence). The J segment lost 6 bases and the V segment lost 2 bases, leaving 10 bases of the junction unmatched. The CDR3 loop spans 18 amino acids.

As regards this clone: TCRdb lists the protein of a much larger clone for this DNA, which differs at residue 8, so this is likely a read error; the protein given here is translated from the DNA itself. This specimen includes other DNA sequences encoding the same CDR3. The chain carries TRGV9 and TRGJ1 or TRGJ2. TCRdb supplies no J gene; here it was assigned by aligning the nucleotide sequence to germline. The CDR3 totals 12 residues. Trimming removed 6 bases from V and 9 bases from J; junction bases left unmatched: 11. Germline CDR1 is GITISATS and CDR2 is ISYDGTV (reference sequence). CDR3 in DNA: TGTGCCTTGTGGATAAGGGGTCTTAAGAAACTCTTT. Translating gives CALWIRGLKKLF.

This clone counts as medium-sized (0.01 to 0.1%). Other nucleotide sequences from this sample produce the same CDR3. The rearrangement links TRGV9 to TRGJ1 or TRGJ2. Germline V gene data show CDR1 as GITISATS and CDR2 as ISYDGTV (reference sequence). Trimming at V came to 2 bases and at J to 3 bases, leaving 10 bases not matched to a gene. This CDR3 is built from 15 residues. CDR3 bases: TGTGCCTTGTGGGAGGGGAACCTACCTTATTATAAGAAACTCTTT. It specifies CALWEGNLPYYKKLF.

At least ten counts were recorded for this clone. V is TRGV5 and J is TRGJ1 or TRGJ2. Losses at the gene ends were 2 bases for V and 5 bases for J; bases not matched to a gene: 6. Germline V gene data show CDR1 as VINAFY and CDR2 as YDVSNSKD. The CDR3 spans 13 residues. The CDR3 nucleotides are TGTGCCACCTGGGACATACGGAATTATAAGAAACTCTTT. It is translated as CATWDIRNYKKLF.

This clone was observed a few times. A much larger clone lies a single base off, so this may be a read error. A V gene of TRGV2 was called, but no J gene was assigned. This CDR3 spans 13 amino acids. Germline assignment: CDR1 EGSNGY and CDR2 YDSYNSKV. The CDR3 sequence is CATWDGQHYKKLF. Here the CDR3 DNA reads TGTGCCACCTGGGACGGGCAGCATTATAAGAAGCTCTTT.

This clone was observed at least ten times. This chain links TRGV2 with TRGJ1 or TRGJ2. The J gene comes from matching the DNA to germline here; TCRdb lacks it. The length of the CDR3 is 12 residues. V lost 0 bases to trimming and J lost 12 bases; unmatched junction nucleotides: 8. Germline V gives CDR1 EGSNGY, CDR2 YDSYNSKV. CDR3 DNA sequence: TGTGCCACCTGGGACGGGCACGGTGCGAAACTCTTT. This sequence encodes CATWDGHGAKLF.

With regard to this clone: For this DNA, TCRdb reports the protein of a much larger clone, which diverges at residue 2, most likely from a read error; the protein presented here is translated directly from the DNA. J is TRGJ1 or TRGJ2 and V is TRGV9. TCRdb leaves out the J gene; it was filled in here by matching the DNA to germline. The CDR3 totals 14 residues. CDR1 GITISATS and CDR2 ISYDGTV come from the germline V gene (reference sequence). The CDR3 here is CTLWEGENYYKKLF. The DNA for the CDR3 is TGTACCTTGTGGGAGGGGGAGAATTATTATAAGAAACTCTTT.

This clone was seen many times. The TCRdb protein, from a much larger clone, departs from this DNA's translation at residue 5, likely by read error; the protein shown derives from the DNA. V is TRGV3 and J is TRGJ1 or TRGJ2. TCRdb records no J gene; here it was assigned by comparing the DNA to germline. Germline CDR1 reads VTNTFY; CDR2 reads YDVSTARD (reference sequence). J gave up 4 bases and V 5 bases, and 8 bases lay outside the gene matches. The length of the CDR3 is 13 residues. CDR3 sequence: CATWGSPYYKKLF. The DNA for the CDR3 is TGTGCCACCTGGGGCTCCCCCTATTATAAGAAACTCTTT.

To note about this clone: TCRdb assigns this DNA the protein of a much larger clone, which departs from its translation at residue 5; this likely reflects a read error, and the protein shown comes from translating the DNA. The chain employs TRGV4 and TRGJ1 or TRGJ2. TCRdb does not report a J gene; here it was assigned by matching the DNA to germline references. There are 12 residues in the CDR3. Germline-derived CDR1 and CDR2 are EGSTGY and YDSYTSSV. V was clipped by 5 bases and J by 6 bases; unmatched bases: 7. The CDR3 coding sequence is TGTGCCACCTGGGGTTCTCGTTATAAGAAACTCTTT. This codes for CATWGSRYKKLF.

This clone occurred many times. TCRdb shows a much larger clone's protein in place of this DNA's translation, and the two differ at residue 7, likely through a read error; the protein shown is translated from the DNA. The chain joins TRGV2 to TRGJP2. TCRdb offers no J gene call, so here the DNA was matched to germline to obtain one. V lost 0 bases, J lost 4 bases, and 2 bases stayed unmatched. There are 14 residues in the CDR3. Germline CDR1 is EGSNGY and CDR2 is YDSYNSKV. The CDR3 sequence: CATWDGYSDWIKTF. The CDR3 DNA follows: TGTGCCACCTGGGACGGGTATAGTGATTGGATCAAGACGTTT.